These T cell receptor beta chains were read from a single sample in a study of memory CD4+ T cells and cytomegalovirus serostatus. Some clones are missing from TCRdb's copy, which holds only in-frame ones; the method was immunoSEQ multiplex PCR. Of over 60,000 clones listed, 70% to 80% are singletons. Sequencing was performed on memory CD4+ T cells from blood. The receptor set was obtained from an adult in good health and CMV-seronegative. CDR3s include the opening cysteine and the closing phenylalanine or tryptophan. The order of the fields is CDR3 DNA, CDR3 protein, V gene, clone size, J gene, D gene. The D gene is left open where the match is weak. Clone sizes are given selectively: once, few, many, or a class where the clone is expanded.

cdr3_nt: TGCGCCAGCAGCCTAGACAACTCTGGAAACACCATATATTTT
cdr3_aa: CASSLDNSGNTIYF
v_call: TRBV5-1
clone_size: few
j_call: TRBJ1-3
d_call: NA

cdr3_nt: TGCGCCAGCAGCCAAGACGTGCAGGGGGCACAGCCCCAGCATTTT
cdr3_aa: CASSQDVQGAQPQHF
v_call: TRBV4-3
clone_size: NA
j_call: TRBJ1-5
d_call: TRBD1

cdr3_nt: TGTGCCAGCAGTGATTTTAAGGAAAAACTGTTTTTT
cdr3_aa: CASSDFKEKLFF
v_call: TRBV2
clone_size: NA
j_call: TRBJ1-4
d_call: NA

cdr3_nt: TGTGCCAGCAGGCAGGTGGGAGCCAAAAACATTCAGTACTTC
cdr3_aa: CASRQVGAKNIQYF
v_call: TRBV6-5
clone_size: once
j_call: TRBJ2-4
d_call: NA

cdr3_nt: TGTGCCAGCAGTAACCGGGACAGGAACACCGGGGAGCTGTTTTTT
cdr3_aa: CASSNRDRNTGELFF
v_call: TRBV6-5
clone_size: NA
j_call: TRBJ2-2
d_call: TRBD1

cdr3_nt: TGTGCCAGCAGACTGTTACAGGGGCAGAATCGCCACTTC
cdr3_aa: CASRLLQGQNRHF
v_call: TRBV6-1
clone_size: NA
j_call: TRBJ1-2
d_call: TRBD1

cdr3_nt: TGCAGCTATCGGGACGTCTACGAGCAGTACTTC
cdr3_aa: CSYRDVYEQYF
v_call: TRBV29-1
clone_size: once
j_call: TRBJ2-7
d_call: NA

cdr3_nt: TGTGCCTCCGGACGAACAACAGGGGGTAGTGAAGCTTTCTTT
cdr3_aa: CASGRTTGGSEAFF
v_call: TRBV30
clone_size: NA
j_call: TRBJ1-1
d_call: TRBD1

cdr3_nt: TGTGCCAGTAGTATCCGAGGCAGGGGGGGGTACAATGAGCAGTTCTTC
cdr3_aa: CASSIRGRGGYNEQFF
v_call: TRBV19
clone_size: NA
j_call: TRBJ2-1
d_call: NA

cdr3_nt: TGTGCCAGCAGTTCCCCGGGCCGAACTGGAAACACCATATATTTT
cdr3_aa: CASSSPGRTGNTIYF
v_call: TRBV28
clone_size: NA
j_call: TRBJ1-3
d_call: NA

cdr3_nt: TGTGCCAGCAGCTCCCATCCGGACAGGGGGGAAAAACTGTTTTTT
cdr3_aa: CASSSHPDRGEKLFF
v_call: TRBV6-1
clone_size: once
j_call: TRBJ1-4
d_call: TRBD1

cdr3_nt: TGTGCCAGCAGTTACGGAGAGACCCAGTACTTC
cdr3_aa: CASSYGETQYF
v_call: TRBV6-5
clone_size: few
j_call: TRBJ2-5
d_call: NA

cdr3_nt: TGTGCCAGCAGGACAGGGCCCACTGAAGCTTTCTTT
cdr3_aa: CASRTGPTEAFF
v_call: TRBV6-1
clone_size: NA
j_call: TRBJ1-1
d_call: TRBD1

cdr3_nt: TGTGCCAGCAGCCGCGGACAGGGTCTGGTCGGCACCTTC
cdr3_aa: CASSRGQGLVGTF
v_call: TRBV11-1
clone_size: NA
j_call: TRBJ1-2
d_call: TRBD1

cdr3_nt: TGTGCCAGCAGCGCTCCTGCTGGGACAGAAGAAGTGAACACTGAAGCTTTCTTT
cdr3_aa: CASSAPAGTEEVNTEAFF
v_call: TRBV28
clone_size: NA
j_call: TRBJ1-1
d_call: TRBD1

cdr3_nt: TGTGCCAGCAGCTTAGAGGCAGGGACCTACGAGCAGTACTTC
cdr3_aa: CASSLEAGTYEQYF
v_call: TRBV11-2
clone_size: NA
j_call: TRBJ2-7
d_call: NA

cdr3_nt: TGTGCCAGCAGTTTTTCCGGGCGCAGGTTCTTC
cdr3_aa: CASSFSGRRFF
v_call: TRBV28
clone_size: NA
j_call: TRBJ2-1
d_call: NA

cdr3_nt: TGTGCCAGCAGCTTAGATCCGGGGATGGGCGAGCAGTACTTC
cdr3_aa: CASSLDPGMGEQYF
v_call: TRBV7-9
clone_size: NA
j_call: TRBJ2-7
d_call: NA

cdr3_nt: TGTGCCAGCAGCCCGGGGCCAGGGAAGGGAAACACCATATATTTT
cdr3_aa: CASSPGPGKGNTIYF
v_call: TRBV7-9
clone_size: NA
j_call: TRBJ1-3
d_call: NA

cdr3_nt: TGCGCCAGCAGATTGTCCTCGGGGCCGAACACTGAAGCTTTCTTT
cdr3_aa: CASRLSSGPNTEAFF
v_call: TRBV5-1
clone_size: NA
j_call: TRBJ1-1
d_call: NA

cdr3_nt: TGTGCTAGCAGAAAAGACAGGGCCGGGGAGCTGTTTTTT
cdr3_aa: CASRKDRAGELFF
v_call: TRBV7-7
clone_size: few
j_call: TRBJ2-2
d_call: TRBD1

cdr3_nt: TGCGCCAGCAGCTTGGTTTCAGCGGGTGAAGCTTTCTTT
cdr3_aa: CASSLVSAGEAFF
v_call: TRBV5-1
clone_size: few
j_call: TRBJ1-1
d_call: NA

cdr3_nt: TGTGCCAGCAGCTTTCGAGGTAACTATGGCTACACCTTC
cdr3_aa: CASSFRGNYGYTF
v_call: TRBV13
clone_size: NA
j_call: TRBJ1-2
d_call: NA

cdr3_nt: TGTGCCAGCAGTTCCGGGACAGGCTATGATTACTTCTATGGCTACACCTTC
cdr3_aa: CASSSGTGYDYFYGYTF
v_call: TRBV28
clone_size: NA
j_call: TRBJ1-2
d_call: TRBD1

cdr3_nt: TGTGCCAGCCGACAGGGGCAGGGTGGCTACACCTTC
cdr3_aa: CASRQGQGGYTF
v_call: TRBV11-2
clone_size: NA
j_call: TRBJ1-2
d_call: TRBD1

cdr3_nt: TGTGCCAGCAGTGCTCAATGGTACAATGAGCAGTTCTTC
cdr3_aa: CASSAQWYNEQFF
v_call: TRBV2
clone_size: NA
j_call: TRBJ2-1
d_call: NA

cdr3_nt: TGTGCCAGCAGCCAAGAACTGGGGAACACCGGGGAGCTGTTTTTT
cdr3_aa: CASSQELGNTGELFF
v_call: TRBV14
clone_size: NA
j_call: TRBJ2-2
d_call: NA

cdr3_nt: TGCGCCAGCAGCCTCCTCGGACAGGGCGAGGGTTTATCTGGAAACACCATATATTTT
cdr3_aa: CASSLLGQGEGLSGNTIYF
v_call: TRBV5-1
clone_size: NA
j_call: TRBJ1-3
d_call: TRBD1

cdr3_nt: TGTGCCAGCAGCTTCAAGAACAGGGAAGTTGACACCGGGGAGCTGTTTTTT
cdr3_aa: CASSFKNREVDTGELFF
v_call: TRBV7-9
clone_size: NA
j_call: TRBJ2-2
d_call: NA